A single sample gave rise to the 32 T cell receptor beta chains below, sequenced in a study of CD8+ T cells in alopecia areata. Treatment in this sample: oral pan-JAK inhibitor, 5-10 mg twice daily. RNA was extracted and reverse transcribed into cDNA as the sequencing template. Generated by immunoSEQ multiplex PCR, the TCRdb table keeps only in-frame clones and is missing some. In the table there are 200,000 or so clones, about two fifths of which are singletons. This sample comprised CD4+ T cells sorted from blood, obtained at week 34, from a patient treated with tofacitinib. The receptors here all came from a human donor with alopecia areata.

This rearrangement joins TRBV5-1 to TRBJ2-2; TRBD1 might be the D (5 bases). CDR3 length: 19 amino acids. The V end lost 0 bases, the J end lost 1 base, and 19 bases lay between the germline ends. In germline, CDR1 is SGHRS, CDR2 YFSETQ. CDR3 bases: TGCGCCAGCAGCTTGGCTGGGTGGGGCCTCAAGGGGAACACCGGGGAGCTGTTTTTT. Amino acids: CASSLAGWGLKGNTGELFF.

This clone was seen more than once but under ten times. This rearrangement joins TRBV7-9 to TRBJ1-6, with 7 bases aligning to TRBD1. The V gene's germline CDR1 is SEHNR and CDR2 FQNEAQ (reference sequence). With V trimmed by 1 base and J by 6 bases, 6 bases remained unmatched. This CDR3 is 16 amino acids long. CDR3 residues: CASSLGQGFSNSPLHF. For the CDR3, the DNA is TGTGCCAGCAGCTTAGGACAGGGCTTTTCTAATTCACCCCTCCACTTT.

The rearrangement links TRBV9 to TRBJ2-6; no clear D. The CDR3 totals 14 residues. CDR1 SGDLS and CDR2 YYNGEE come from the germline V gene. The V gene lost 6 bases and the J gene lost 1 base, with 8 bases spanning the gap. CDR3 sequence (DNA): TGTGCCAGCACGACGGATTCTGGGGCCAACGTCCTGACTTTC. Translation: CASTTDSGANVLTF.

V is TRBV11-2 and J is TRBJ1-1, with D hard to call. The V and J ends lost 3 bases and 1 base respectively, with 9 bases between them. CDR1 and CDR2 from the germline V gene are SGHAT and FQNNGV. The CDR3 loop spans 14 amino acids. CDR3 bases: TGTGCCAGCAGCTTGGGCGGAGCGAACACTGAAGCTTTCTTT. It codes for CASSLGGANTEAFF. Supplemented by reference TRBV11-2 and TRBJ1-1, the full variable domain reads EAGVAQSPRYKIIEKRQSVAFWCNPISGHATLYWYQQILGQGPKLLIQFQNNGVVDDSQLPKDRFSAERLKGVDSTLKIQPAKLEDSAVYLCASSLGGANTEAFFGQGTRLTVV.

This clone was seen a handful of times. The V and J genes are TRBV29-1 and TRBJ1-4, with a possible D match to TRBD1 (6 bases). The CDR3 totals 17 residues. Germline V gene lookup returns CDR1 SQVTM and CDR2 ANQGSEA. The V end lost 4 bases, the J end lost 5 bases, and 23 bases lay between the germline ends. This CDR3 reads CSVALSELQGLNEKLFF. In nucleotides, the CDR3 is TGCAGCGTTGCCCTATCGGAACTACAGGGCCTAAATGAAAAACTGTTTTTT.

This chain uses TRBV5-1 with TRBJ2-6; no clear D. The CDR3 sequence is 15 residues long. Trimming shortened V by 1 base and J by 0 bases, and 5 bases separated the two germline ends. Germline CDR1 is SGHRS and CDR2 is YFSETQ. CDR3 DNA sequence: TGCGCCAGCAGCTTGCCCCTCTCTGGGGCCAACGTCCTGACTTTC. It encodes CASSLPLSGANVLTF. The entire variable domain, with the rest obtained from reference TRBV5-1 and TRBJ2-6, is as follows: KAGVTQTPRYLIKTRGQQVTLSCSPISGHRSVSWYQQTPGQGLQFLFEYFSETQRNKGNFPGRFSGRQFSNSRSEMNVSTLELGDSALYLCASSLPLSGANVLTFGAGSRLTVL.

The rearrangement links TRBV27 to TRBJ2-5; 7 nucleotides line up with TRBD2. The CDR3 extends over 13 amino acids. Germline CDR1 MNHEY, CDR2 SMNVEV (reference sequence). J gave up 4 bases and V 4 bases, and 3 bases lay outside the gene matches. DNA for the CDR3: TGTGCCAGCAGTTGGAGGGAGGGAGAGACCCAGTACTTC. Its protein product is CASSWREGETQYF.

The rearrangement joins TRBV25-1 to TRBJ2-3; perhaps TRBD2 as D (6 bases). Trimming removed 6 bases at V and 7 bases at J, with 14 bases between. The CDR3 contains 13 residues. Looked up from germline, CDR1 is MGHDK and CDR2 is SYGVNS. CDR3 nucleotides: TGTGCCAGCAGGGGTACGGGGGTAAATACGCAGTATTTT. It yields the protein CASRGTGVNTQYF.

V gene TRBV30 combines with J gene TRBJ1-1; D ambiguous. CDR3 length: 11 amino acids. The ends were cut back, 3 bases at V and 3 bases at J, with 5 bases in the middle. CDR1 is GTSNPN, CDR2 SVGIG, per germline (reference sequence). The CDR3 spells CAWSSDTEAFF. The DNA of the CDR3 is TGTGCCTGGAGCAGTGACACTGAAGCTTTCTTT.

J is TRBJ2-1 and V is TRBV30; no reliable D call. The CDR3 has 15 amino acids. V lost 2 bases and J lost 4, with 15 bases in between. Germline CDR1 GTSNPN, CDR2 SVGIG (reference sequence). CDR3 protein: CAWSLPGYDYNEQFF. CDR3 nucleotides: TGTGCCTGGAGTCTCCCGGGCTACGATTACAATGAGCAGTTCTTC. Using reference TRBV30 and TRBJ2-1 for the parts outside the CDR3, the full variable domain is SQTIHQWPATLVQPVGSPLSLECTVEGTSNPNLYWYRQAAGRGLQLLFYSVGIGQISSEVPQNLSASRPQDRQFILSSKKLLLSDSGFYLCAWSLPGYDYNEQFFGPGTRLTVL.

This clone appeared a few times. This rearrangement joins TRBV10-3 to TRBJ2-7, with 7 positions matching TRBD1. This CDR3 comprises 12 residues. The V segment lost 8 bases and the J segment 8 bases; nucleotides outside the gene matches: 9. The germline CDR1 and CDR2 sequences are ENHRY and SYGVKD. The CDR3: CAIGPLGGQQYF. CDR3 coding DNA: TGTGCCATCGGACCGTTAGGGGGCCAGCAGTACTTC.

The chain employs TRBV29-1 and TRBJ2-3, with D unclear. V was shortened by 4 bases and J by 5 bases, with 19 bases between the two germline ends. Germline loops: CDR1 SQVTM, CDR2 ANQGSEA. This CDR3 spans 15 amino acids. CDR3 in amino acids: CSVGKMGMGKDTQYF. The CDR3 region has the DNA TGCAGCGTTGGTAAAATGGGAATGGGAAAAGATACGCAGTATTTT.

The chain links TRBV27 to TRBJ2-7; 11 bases match TRBD1. Germline loops: CDR1 MNHEY, CDR2 SMNVEV (reference sequence). The trim removed 5 bases at V and 6 bases at J, leaving 6 bases unmatched. This CDR3 is 14 amino acids long. CDR3: CASSPGQGEAEQYF. The CDR3 DNA is TGTGCCAGCAGTCCGGGACAGGGGGAAGCCGAGCAGTACTTC.

The chain couples TRBV11-2 to TRBJ2-6, with 12 bases fitting TRBD2. The germline CDR1 and CDR2 sequences are SGHAT and FQNNGV. This CDR3 comprises 16 residues. V shed 4 bases and J 2 bases; nucleotides not matched to a gene: 0. CDR3 nucleotide sequence: TGTGCCAGCAGCTGGACTAGCGGGACTGGGGCCAACGTCCTGACTTTC. As protein: CASSWTSGTGANVLTF.

The rearrangement links TRBV11-2 to TRBJ2-5, with 10 bases lining up with TRBD1. This CDR3 contains 14 residues. J was trimmed by 8 bases and V by 5 bases; bases with no gene match: 8. Germline CDR1 and CDR2: SGHAT and FQNNGV. As DNA, the CDR3 is TGTGCCAGCAGCCCAGGACAGGGGGGCGGAACCCAGTACTTC. As protein: CASSPGQGGGTQYF.

This sequence joins TRBV6-5 and TRBJ2-1; perhaps TRBD1 as D (5 bases). The germline V gene encodes CDR1 MNHEY and CDR2 SVGAGI. There are 13 residues in the CDR3. Trimming stripped 6 bases from V and 6 bases from J, with 12 bases between. The CDR3 protein is CASRRQTFNEQFF. CDR3 bases: TGTGCCAGCAGGAGACAGACGTTCAATGAGCAGTTCTTC.

This clone was counted a few times. This chain connects TRBV7-2 to TRBJ2-7, with D possibly called TRBD1 or TRBD2 (5 bases each). Trimming stripped 3 bases from V and 2 bases from J, with 8 bases between. Germline V gene data show CDR1 as SGHTA and CDR2 as FQGNSA. The CDR3 is 13 residues long. The CDR3 sequence is CASSFLGAYEQYF. CDR3 DNA sequence: TGTGCCAGCAGCTTCTTGGGGGCCTACGAGCAGTACTTC.

The chain has TRBV28 and TRBJ2-2; D not resolved. The CDR3 runs to 13 residues. V shed 6 bases and J shed 0 bases, with 5 bases lying between them. The V gene's germline CDR1 is MDHEN and CDR2 SYDVKM. Here the CDR3 reads CASRLANTGELFF. The CDR3 DNA reads as TGTGCCAGCAGACTGGCGAACACCGGGGAGCTGTTTTTT.

V is TRBV11-2 and J is TRBJ1-1; D uncertain. Trimming pared 5 bases from V and 11 bases from J, leaving 21 bases between. Germline values: CDR1 SGHAT, CDR2 FQNNGV. The CDR3 runs to 14 residues. The CDR3 loop reads CASSMTGQISWAFF. CDR3 bases: TGTGCCAGCAGCATGACCGGGCAGATCTCATGGGCTTTCTTT.

This chain links TRBV4-2 with TRBJ2-3; D call uncertain. The CDR3 is made up of 12 amino acids. Per germline, CDR1 LGHNA and CDR2 YNFKEQ. V lost 0 bases and J 9 bases, leaving 7 bases between the germline ends. Here the CDR3 reads CASSQDGYTQYF. The CDR3 DNA sequence: TGTGCCAGCAGCCAAGATGGTTACACGCAGTATTTT.

This clone was counted many times. This CDR3 is CASSMGQQGPYGYTF. In nucleotides, the CDR3 is TGTGCCAGCAGTATGGGACAGCAAGGGCCTTATGGCTACACCTTC. The V and J genes are TRBV6-1 and TRBJ1-2, with 7 nucleotides matching TRBD1. This CDR3 region has 15 residues. From germline, CDR1 is MNHNS and CDR2 SASEGT. Trimming cost V 5 bases and J 5 bases; bases outside gene matches: 11.

The rearrangement joins TRBV29-1 to TRBJ2-3; TRBD2 matches at 10 bases. CDR1 is SQVTM and CDR2 is ANQGSEA in the germline V gene. This CDR3 is built from 14 residues. V lost 2 bases and J lost 6; bases outside the gene matches: 5. CDR3 sequence (DNA): TGCAGCGTTGAACTAGCGGGAGTCGGGGATACGCAGTATTTT. This sequence encodes CSVELAGVGDTQYF.

This clone showed up just a few times. This chain uses TRBV29-1 with TRBJ2-7; D uncertain. The CDR3 consists of 14 residues. The germline V and J ends were trimmed by 5 bases and 6 bases, with 20 bases remaining between them. The germline V gene has CDR1 SQVTM and CDR2 ANQGSEA. CDR3 sequence reads: CSVTTVPRTGEQYF. The CDR3 DNA follows: TGCAGCGTTACTACGGTCCCGAGGACGGGCGAGCAGTACTTC.

The chain carries TRBV10-3 and TRBJ1-1; no reliable D call. CDR1 is ENHRY and CDR2 is SYGVKD in the germline V gene. The germline V and J ends were trimmed by 6 bases and 0 bases, with 11 bases remaining between them. CDR3 length: 14 amino acids. The CDR3 loop is CAISPQPVNTEAFF. As DNA, the CDR3 is TGTGCCATCAGCCCGCAGCCAGTGAACACTGAAGCTTTCTTT.

The chain has TRBV30 and TRBJ1-5; D is possibly TRBD1 (5 bases). CDR3 length: 14 residues. The germline CDR1 and CDR2 sequences are GTSNPN and SVGIG (reference sequence). Trimming left V 0 bases short and J 6 bases short, with 12 bases between. CDR3 DNA sequence: TGTGCCTGGAGTGTTGGGGGGGATCGTCAGCCCCAGCATTTT. It codes for CAWSVGGDRQPQHF.

The chain combines TRBV6-1 with TRBJ2-1; D might be TRBD1 (5 bases). Per the germline V gene, CDR1 is MNHNS and CDR2 is SASEGT. CDR3 length: 13 amino acids. Trimming shortened V by 6 bases and J by 15 bases, and 21 bases separated the two germline ends. CDR3 protein: CASRVSGDSTPFF. Written as DNA, the CDR3 is TGTGCCAGCAGAGTCTCCGGTGACAGCACACCGTTCTTC.

The table lists this clone with a few counts. This rearrangement joins TRBV18 to TRBJ2-3; unclear D gene. This CDR3 comprises 12 residues. V lost 1 base and J lost 4, with 3 bases in between. Per the germline V gene, CDR1 is KGHSH and CDR2 is LQKENI. For the CDR3, the DNA is TGTGCCAGCTCACCACTCGCAGATACGCAGTATTTT. Translating it yields CASSPLADTQYF.

This chain links TRBV6-1 with TRBJ2-6; D is ambiguous. Germline V gene sequence: CDR1 MNHNS, CDR2 SASEGT. Trimming cost V 2 bases and J 2 bases, with 4 bases left between them. This CDR3 contains 14 residues. The CDR3 here is CASSESPGANVLTF. The CDR3 nucleotides read TGTGCCAGCAGTGAATCTCCTGGGGCCAACGTCCTGACTTTC.

V gene TRBV13 combines with J gene TRBJ2-7; tentatively, D is TRBD1 or TRBD2 (6 bases each). The germline V gene has CDR1 PRHDT and CDR2 FYEKMQ (reference sequence). The CDR3 is 17 residues long. Trimming shortened V by 5 bases and J by 5 bases, and 25 bases separated the two germline ends. The CDR3 is CASSPDGGRGRRDEQYF. In DNA form, the CDR3 reads TGTGCCAGCAGCCCAGACGGGGGCCGGGGAAGACGCGACGAGCAGTACTTC.

The rearrangement links TRBV9 to TRBJ1-2; a weak D match, TRBD1 (6 bases). The CDR3 is made up of 13 amino acids. The germline gives CDR1 SGDLS, CDR2 YYNGEE. Trimming removed 4 bases from V and 6 bases from J, with 13 bases in between. CDR3 residues: CASSPRGAHGYTF. For the CDR3, the DNA is TGTGCCAGCAGCCCCCGGGGGGCCCATGGCTACACCTTC.

The CDR3 DNA sequence: TGTGCCAGAAGATGCCTGACGGGGTTTTACTACAGCTCCTACGAGCAGTACTTC. Protein sequence: CARRCLTGFYYSSYEQYF. The rearrangement links TRBV6-7 to TRBJ2-7; tentatively, D is TRBD2 (5 bases). TRBV6-7 is treated as an ORF (open reading frame) with a function not yet certain. CDR3 length: 18 amino acids. The V gene lost 9 bases and the J gene lost 0 bases, with 27 bases spanning the gap.

The CDR3 region is CASSQGGVANQPQHF. For the CDR3, the DNA is TGCGCCAGCAGCCAAGGAGGGGTTGCCAATCAGCCCCAGCATTTT. This sequence joins TRBV4-1 and TRBJ1-5; a possible D gene is TRBD1 (5 bases). V was clipped by 1 base and J by 3 bases, with 10 bases between them. CDR1 MGHRA and CDR2 YSYEKL come from the germline V gene. The CDR3 runs to 15 residues.